The rows below give T cell receptor beta chains drawn from one sample of a study of T cell repertoires in cytomegalovirus infection. TCRdb redid the calling of the reads with MiXCR, one entry per CDR3 protein. Here the sample spans approximately 500,000 distinct CDR3 sequences, approximately 15% being singletons. Sample: CD8+ T cells from PBMCs. All receptors derive from a human donor in good health (CMV status not recorded). Some clones in this sample may be carry-over from other donors' samples. CDR3s include the opening cysteine and the closing phenylalanine or tryptophan. The D gene is left open where the match is weak. Size is omitted from some rows. Given values are once, few, many or a class for expanded clones.

size	J	D	V	DNA	CDR3
once	TRBJ2-2	TRBD1	TRBV5-1	TGCGCCAGCAGCCACGGGACAGGGACATCGAACACCGGGGAGCTGTTTTTT	CASSHGTGTSNTGELFF
-	TRBJ2-2	-	TRBV27	TGTGCCAGCAGTCCCAGACAGAACGGGGAGCTGTTTTTT	CASSPRQNGELFF
-	TRBJ1-3	-	TRBV3-1	TGTGCCAGCAGCCAAGATCGGCAGACATACTCTGGAAACACCATATATTTT	CASSQDRQTYSGNTIYF
many	TRBJ1-1	TRBD1	TRBV10-3	TGTGCCACGACAGGGATCAACACTGAAGCTTTCTTT	CATTGINTEAFF
many	TRBJ2-5	TRBD1	TRBV19	TGTGCCACCCAAGGACAGGGGGCATTGGAGACCCAGTACTTC	CATQGQGALETQYF
-	TRBJ1-4	-	TRBV10-2	TGCGCCAGCAGTCCGGACAAGGGTAGGGAAAAACTGTTTTTT	CASSPDKGREKLFF
-	TRBJ2-5	TRBD2	TRBV9	TGTGCCAGCTCGTTTAGCGGGAGGGAGGAGACCCAGTACTTC	CASSFSGREETQYF
-	TRBJ1-3	TRBD1	TRBV15	TGTGCCACCAGCAGGGACAGGGCAAGCTCTGGAAACACCATATATTTT	CATSRDRASSGNTIYF
-	TRBJ1-6	TRBD1	TRBV7-9	TGTGCCAGCAGCTTGGACAGGGGGCTCAACTCACCCCTCCACTTT	CASSLDRGLNSPLHF
many	TRBJ2-1	-	TRBV27	TGTGCCAGCAGCATCGCCACCTTGGTATCCAATGAGCAGTTCTTC	CASSIATLVSNEQFF
many	TRBJ1-5	TRBD1	TRBV4-2	TGTGCCAGCAGCCTCACAGGGGAGGGCAATCAGCCCCAGCATTTT	CASSLTGEGNQPQHF
few	TRBJ2-3	-	TRBV9	TGTGCCAGCAGCCCCTTCCCCGACACAGATACGCAGTATTTT	CASSPFPDTDTQYF
many	TRBJ2-7	TRBD2	TRBV7-8	TGTGCCAGCAGCTGGGCCGGGACTAGCGGGACCTACGAGCAGTACTTC	CASSWAGTSGTYEQYF
-	TRBJ2-7	TRBD2	TRBV4-1	TGCGCCAGCAGCCAAGACGGCGATAGCGGGAGCTTCGAGCAGTACTTC	CASSQDGDSGSFEQYF
many	TRBJ1-3	-	TRBV12-3/TRBV12-4	TGTGCCAGCAGTTTGTCATCGGCGTCTGGAAACACCATATATTTT	CASSLSSASGNTIYF
-	TRBJ2-1	TRBD1	TRBV5-4	TGTGCCAGCAGGGACAGGATGAATGAGCAGTTCTTC	CASRDRMNEQFF
-	TRBJ2-1	-	TRBV20-1	TGCAGTGCCAGGGATCTTTACAATGAGCAGTTCTTC	CSARDLYNEQFF
many	TRBJ2-1	-	TRBV24-1	TGTGCCACAGAAAGAGACAATGAGCAGTTCTTC	CATERDNEQFF
few	TRBJ2-1	TRBD2	TRBV3-1	TGTGCCAGCAGCCAAGAGCTAGCGGACTACAATGAGCAGTTCTTC	CASSQELADYNEQFF
few	TRBJ2-1	-	TRBV10-3	TGTGCCTCCCTAGGCGAGGCGTACTCCTACAATGAGCAGTTCTTC	CASLGEAYSYNEQFF
-	TRBJ2-1	-	TRBV10-2	TGCGCCAGCAGTGAGTCTCCGATTGAGCAGTTCTTC	CASSESPIEQFF
few	TRBJ1-5	-	TRBV20-1	TGCAGTGCTAGTGGACGGACTGGATGGGACAATCAGCCCCAGCATTTT	CSASGRTGWDNQPQHF
-	TRBJ2-1	TRBD2	TRBV12-3/TRBV12-4	TGTGCCAGCAGCCCAGTGGCGGGAGACAATGAGCAGTTCTTC	CASSPVAGDNEQFF
many	TRBJ2-7	TRBD1	TRBV5-4	TGTGCCTTCCAAGGGACAGGGCTGGACGAGCAGTACTTC	CAFQGTGLDEQYF
few	TRBJ2-1	TRBD2	TRBV30	TGTGCCTTCCCCCTGGCGGGAGAGGTGTTCTTC	CAFPLAGEVFF
-	TRBJ2-7	-	TRBV30	TGTGCCTGGAACGGAGGAGCCCCCTACGAGCAGTACTTC	CAWNGGAPYEQYF
few	TRBJ2-3	TRBD1	TRBV6-5	TGTGCCAACACCGGGACAGGGGCTTTGGATACGCAGTATTTT	CANTGTGALDTQYF
-	TRBJ1-1	-	TRBV19	TGTGCCAGTAGTAGACCCCAGGGGATGAACACTGAAGCTTTCTTT	CASSRPQGMNTEAFF
many	TRBJ2-3	-	TRBV7-6	TGTGCCAGCAGCTTAATCGAGCGGAGGCAATTCACAGATACGCAGTATTTT	CASSLIERRQFTDTQYF
many	TRBJ2-1	-	TRBV5-1	TGCGCCAGCAGCTTGGGCGATACCAACTACAATGAGCAGTTCTTC	CASSLGDTNYNEQFF
-	TRBJ2-3	-	TRBV14	TGTGCCAGCAGCCAAGAAAATAGCCCAGATACGCAGTATTTT	CASSQENSPDTQYF
few	TRBJ2-4	-	TRBV19	TGTGCCAGTAGTAACGTTTCTGGCCCCCTGGCCAAAAACATTCAGTACTTC	CASSNVSGPLAKNIQYF
many	TRBJ1-5	-	TRBV6-1	TGTGCCAGCGAAGGGAGTAGCAATCAGCCCCAGCATTTT	CASEGSSNQPQHF